One and the same sample provided the 23 T cell receptor beta chains below, sequenced in a study of blood T cell repertoires in COVID-19. Assay: immunoSEQ multiplex PCR; the TCRdb copy retains only in-frame clones and omits some. This sample has tens of thousands of clones, with approximately 90% found just once. The sequencing input was peripheral blood. These receptors came from a man aged 70 or older with acute or convalescent COVID-19.

This clone has only a few counts. The genes are TRBV27 and TRBJ2-7; a possible D gene is TRBD2 (5 bases). The germline V gene has CDR1 MNHEY and CDR2 SMNVEV (reference sequence). The CDR3 has 14 amino acids. V was pared by 1 base and J by 2 bases, with 9 bases between. CDR3 loop: CASSLYSGTYEQYF. In DNA, the CDR3 is TGTGCCAGCAGTTTATACAGCGGCACCTACGAGCAGTACTTC.

The chain combines TRBV4-2 with TRBJ2-1, with 8 bases that match TRBD2. The CDR3 runs 17 residues. With 4 bases clipped from V and 1 base from J, the junction kept 9 bases outside the gene matches. Germline assignment: CDR1 LGHNA and CDR2 YNFKEQ. CDR3: CASSRQRGLGSYNEQFF. The DNA of the CDR3 is TGTGCCAGCAGCCGACAACGGGGACTAGGGTCCTACAATGAGCAGTTCTTC.

J is TRBJ2-2 and V is TRBV4-1, with D tentatively TRBD1 (6 bases). The V gene's germline CDR1 is MGHRA and CDR2 YSYEKL. The CDR3 length is 15 residues. Trimming stripped 0 bases from V and 4 bases from J, with 9 bases between. The CDR3 sequence is CASSQERRGTGELFF. In nucleotides, the CDR3 is TGCGCCAGCAGCCAAGAACGCAGGGGCACCGGGGAGCTGTTTTTT.

The chain uses TRBV6-5 and TRBJ1-1, with TRBD1 as a possible D gene (5 bases). V lost 2 bases, J lost 6 bases, and 19 bases lay in between. Germline lookup yields CDR1 MNHEY and CDR2 SVGAGI. This CDR3 has 16 residues. This CDR3 is CASSYGAFLRTAEAFF. In DNA form, the CDR3 reads TGTGCCAGCAGTTACGGGGCATTCCTGCGAACGGCTGAAGCTTTCTTT.

This clone was picked up one time. In nucleotides, the CDR3 is TGTGCCAGCAGCCAAAACAGCTACACTGAAGCTTTCTTT. As protein: CASSQNSYTEAFF. This chain connects TRBV3-1 (or the pseudogene TRBV3-2) to TRBJ1-1; D ambiguous. Per the germline V gene, CDR1 is LGHDT and CDR2 is YNNKEL (reference sequence). V was shortened by 2 bases and J by 3 bases, with 7 bases between the two germline ends. The CDR3 runs to 13 residues.

The chain recombines TRBV7-3 with TRBJ1-3; 7 bases align to TRBD1. The CDR3 is 15 residues long. V was clipped by 2 bases and J by 4 bases; unmatched bases: 5. The germline V gene encodes CDR1 SGHTA and CDR2 FQGTGA. CDR3 in amino acids: CASSLAGGKGNTIYF. Here the CDR3 DNA reads TGTGCCAGCAGCTTAGCAGGGGGAAAAGGAAACACCATATATTTT.

This clone was seen a single time. The gene calls are TRBV25-1 and TRBJ1-3; D not certain. CDR1 and CDR2 (germline): MGHDK, SYGVNS. Between the trimmed V and J ends, which lost 7 bases and 4 bases, there was a span of 11 bases. CDR3 length equals 13 residues. The CDR3 protein is CASNGESGNTIYF. As DNA, the CDR3 is TGTGCCAGCAACGGGGAATCAGGAAACACCATATATTTT.

The chain has TRBV2 and TRBJ1-5, with a possible D match to TRBD1 (6 bases). V lost 0 bases to trimming and J lost 5 bases, with 11 bases between them. The germline CDR1 and CDR2 sequences are SNHLY and FYNNEI. The CDR3 is made up of 15 amino acids. Here the CDR3 DNA reads TGTGCCAGCAGTGAAGCGGCAGGGGTGGATCAGCCCCAGCATTTT. Protein: CASSEAAGVDQPQHF.

This chain uses TRBV19 with TRBJ1-5, with D tentatively TRBD1 (6 bases). Germline assignment: CDR1 LNHDA and CDR2 SQIVND (reference sequence). V was pared by 3 bases and J by 6 bases, with 9 bases between. The CDR3 sequence is 13 residues long. CDR3 region: CASSIQGGQPQHF. The CDR3 bases are TGTGCCAGTAGTATTCAAGGGGGTCAGCCCCAGCATTTT. Complete variable domain (other parts from reference TRBV19 and TRBJ1-5): DGGITQSPKYLFRKEGQNVTLSCEQNLNHDAMYWYRQDPGQGLRLIYYSQIVNDFQKGDIAEGYSVSREKKESFPLTVTSAQKNPTAFYLCASSIQGGQPQHFGDGTRLSIL.

The chain recombines TRBV20-1 with TRBJ1-1; 9 bases map to TRBD1. V lost 3 bases to trimming and J lost 8 bases; unmatched junction nucleotides: 7. This CDR3 contains 13 residues. Germline CDR1 and CDR2: DFQATT and SNEGSKA (reference sequence). This chain's CDR3 is CSASDGQGPEAFF. In DNA form, the CDR3 reads TGCAGTGCTAGTGACGGACAGGGGCCCGAAGCTTTCTTT.

A single count supports this clone. The rearrangement joins TRBV11-3 to TRBJ2-1, with TRBD1 matching 11 bases. Germline assignment: CDR1 SGHNT and CDR2 YENEEA. The CDR3 is 15 amino acids. The V and J ends lost 4 bases and 5 bases, in that order; junction bases with no gene match: 4. The CDR3 coding sequence is TGTGCCAGCAGCTCGGGACAGGGGGGGGACAATGAGCAGTTCTTC. Amino acids: CASSSGQGGDNEQFF.

V gene TRBV10-3 combines with J gene TRBJ1-5; tentatively, D is TRBD1 (5 bases). The V end was cut by 0 bases, the J end by 9 bases, with 21 bases between. The CDR3 runs to 17 residues. Germline V CDR1 and CDR2: ENHRY, SYGVKD. CDR3 sequence reads: CAISESLISQGGRPQHF. CDR3 coding DNA: TGTGCCATCAGTGAGTCGTTGATAAGTCAGGGAGGACGGCCCCAGCATTTT.

This clone was seen a single time. This sequence joins TRBV5-1 and TRBJ2-3, with TRBD2 identical over 10 bases. Germline CDR1 SGHRS, CDR2 YFSETQ. The CDR3 is made up of 16 amino acids. V lost 3 bases and J lost 0; bases outside the gene matches: 4. CDR3 bases: TGCGCCAGCAGCTCCGGACTAGCGGAGAGCACAGATACGCAGTATTTT. It translates to CASSSGLAESTDTQYF. Based on the CDR3 plus reference TRBV5-1 and TRBJ2-3, the full variable domain is KAGVTQTPRYLIKTRGQQVTLSCSPISGHRSVSWYQQTPGQGLQFLFEYFSETQRNKGNFPGRFSGRQFSNSRSEMNVSTLELGDSALYLCASSSGLAESTDTQYFGPGTRLTVL.

The rearrangement uses TRBV21-1 and TRBJ1-1; the listed D gene, TRBD1, was not tested against the DNA. TRBV21-1 is recorded as a pseudogene. CDR3 length: 17 residues. This CDR3 is CASKTGTGCFVDTEAFF. For the CDR3, the DNA is TGTGCCAGCAAGACGGGGACAGGGTGTTTCGTGGACACTGAAGCTTTCTTT.

CDR3 protein: CASSELAGMNTEAFF. CDR3 bases: TGTGCCAGCTCAGAGCTGGCGGGAATGAACACTGAAGCTTTCTTT. The J gene is TRBJ1-1, the V gene TRBV18; D gene unclear. The germline V gene encodes CDR1 KGHSH and CDR2 LQKENI. With 5 bases removed from V and 0 bases from J, the gap between germline ends came to 13 bases. The CDR3 totals 15 residues.

This chain joins TRBV6-5 and TRBJ2-7; possibly TRBD1 for D (5 bases). The V end lost 2 bases, the J end lost 5 bases, and 19 bases lay between the germline ends. Germline CDR1 reads MNHEY; CDR2 reads SVGAGI. The CDR3 consists of 16 residues. The CDR3, as DNA: TGTGCCAGCAGTTACCATGGGCAGGGAAGTTTCCACGAGCAGTACTTC. The encoded protein is CASSYHGQGSFHEQYF.

The gene calls are TRBV6-2 or TRBV6-3 and TRBJ2-7, with D perhaps TRBD2 (6 bases). V gave up 4 bases and J gave up 7 bases, with 20 bases separating them. Germline CDR1 is MNHEY and CDR2 is SVGEGT. The CDR3 totals 15 residues. The CDR3 DNA sequence: TGTGCCAGCAGTTTAGACTTAGCGGTCGCTGGGGAGCAGTACTTC. Translation: CASSLDLAVAGEQYF.

The J gene is TRBJ2-7, the V gene TRBV5-1; D is possibly TRBD2 (5 bases). The CDR3 extends over 16 amino acids. The ends were cut back, 4 bases at V and 2 bases at J, with 19 bases in the middle. Germline V CDR1 and CDR2: SGHRS, YFSETQ. The CDR3 DNA follows: TGCGCCAGCAGCCCCGCCCCGGGAACCCGTACCTACGAGCAGTACTTC. Its translation: CASSPAPGTRTYEQYF.

V and J are TRBV11-2 and TRBJ2-3; D may be TRBD1 (5 bases). The CDR3 sequence is 15 residues long. Germline CDR1 and CDR2: SGHAT and FQNNGV. Trimming took off 2 bases at V and 4 bases at J, with 13 bases between the two ends. The CDR3 DNA reads TGTGCCAGCAGCTTAATGGCCAGGGATTCAGATACGCAGTATTTT. Protein: CASSLMARDSDTQYF.

The rearrangement uses TRBV12-3 or TRBV12-4 and TRBJ1-2; TRBD1 aligns across 8 bases. The ends lost 8 bases at V and 6 bases at J; junction bases unmatched: 5. The CDR3 covers 12 residues. The CDR3 spells CASGGTGHGYTF. Written as DNA, the CDR3 is TGTGCCAGCGGAGGGACAGGACATGGCTACACCTTC.

The V gene is TRBV7-3, the J gene TRBJ2-3; 9 nucleotides line up with TRBD2. Germline CDR1 reads SGHTA; CDR2 reads FQGTGA. J lost 2 bases, V lost 1 base, and 1 base had no gene match. The CDR3 length is 15 residues. The CDR3: CASSLIAGDTDTQYF. CDR3 DNA: TGTGCCAGCAGCTTAATAGCGGGAGACACAGATACGCAGTATTTT.

This clone was observed once. This sequence joins TRBV29-1 and TRBJ1-1; TRBD1 matches at 7 bases. This CDR3 is 11 amino acids long. CDR1 and CDR2 (germline): SQVTM, ANQGSEA. Unmatched junction bases numbered 4, after V lost 6 bases and J lost 6 bases. The DNA of the CDR3 is TGCAGCGTGTCAGGGGGTTCTGAAGCTTTCTTT. It yields the protein CSVSGGSEAFF.

The CDR3 reads CASSSLAGGNNEQFF. The CDR3 nucleotides are TGTGCCAGCAGCTCACTAGCGGGAGGGAACAATGAGCAGTTCTTC. The rearrangement uses TRBV7-6 and TRBJ2-1, with 13 bases aligning to TRBD2. V gave up 4 bases and J gave up 5 bases; unmatched junction bases: 2. There are 15 residues in the CDR3. The germline CDR1 and CDR2 sequences are SGHVS and FNYEAQ.